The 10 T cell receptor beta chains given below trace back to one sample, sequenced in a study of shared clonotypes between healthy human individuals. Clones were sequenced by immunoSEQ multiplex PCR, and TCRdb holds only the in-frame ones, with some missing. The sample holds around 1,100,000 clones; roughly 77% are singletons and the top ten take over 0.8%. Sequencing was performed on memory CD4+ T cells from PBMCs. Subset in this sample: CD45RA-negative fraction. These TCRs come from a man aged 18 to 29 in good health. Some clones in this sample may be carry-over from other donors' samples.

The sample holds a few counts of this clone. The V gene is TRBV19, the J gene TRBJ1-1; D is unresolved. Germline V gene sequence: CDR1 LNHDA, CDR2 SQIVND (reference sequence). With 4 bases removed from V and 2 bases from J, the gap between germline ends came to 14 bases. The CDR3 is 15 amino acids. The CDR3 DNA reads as TGTGCCAGTAGTAAAATTAGTACTCCTAACACTGAAGCTTTCTTT. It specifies CASSKISTPNTEAFF. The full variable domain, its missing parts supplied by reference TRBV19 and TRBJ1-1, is DGGITQSPKYLFRKEGQNVTLSCEQNLNHDAMYWYRQDPGQGLRLIYYSQIVNDFQKGDIAEGYSVSREKKESFPLTVTSAQKNPTAFYLCASSKISTPNTEAFFGQGTRLTVV.

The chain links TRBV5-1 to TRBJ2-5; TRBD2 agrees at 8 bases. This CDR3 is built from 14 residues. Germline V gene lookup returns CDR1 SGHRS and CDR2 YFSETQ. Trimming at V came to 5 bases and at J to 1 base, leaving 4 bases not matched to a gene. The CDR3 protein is CASSKGTSQETQYF. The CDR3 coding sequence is TGCGCCAGCAGTAAAGGGACTAGCCAAGAGACCCAGTACTTC.

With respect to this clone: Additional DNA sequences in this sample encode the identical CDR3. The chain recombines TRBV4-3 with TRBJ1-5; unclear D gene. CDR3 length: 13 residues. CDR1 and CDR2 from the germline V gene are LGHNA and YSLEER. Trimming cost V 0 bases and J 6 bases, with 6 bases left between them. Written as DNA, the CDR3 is TGCGCCAGCAGCCAAGATCTGTCTCAGCCCCAGCATTTT. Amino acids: CASSQDLSQPQHF.

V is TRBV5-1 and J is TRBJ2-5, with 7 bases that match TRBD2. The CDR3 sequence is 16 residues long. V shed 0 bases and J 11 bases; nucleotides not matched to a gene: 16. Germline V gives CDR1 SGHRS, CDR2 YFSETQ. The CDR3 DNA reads TGCGCCAGCAGCTTGGCCTTGGCGGGAGTAGTACAGGAGCAGTACTTC. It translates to CASSLALAGVVQEQYF.

For the CDR3, the DNA is TGTGCCACCAGCAGAGATACTGGGCCCCGGCAGTATTTT. As protein: CATSRDTGPRQYF. The chain recombines TRBV15 with TRBJ2-3; D ambiguous. V gave up 0 bases and J gave up 11 bases, with 12 bases separating them. This CDR3 region has 13 residues. Germline lookup yields CDR1 LNHNV and CDR2 YYDKDF (reference sequence).

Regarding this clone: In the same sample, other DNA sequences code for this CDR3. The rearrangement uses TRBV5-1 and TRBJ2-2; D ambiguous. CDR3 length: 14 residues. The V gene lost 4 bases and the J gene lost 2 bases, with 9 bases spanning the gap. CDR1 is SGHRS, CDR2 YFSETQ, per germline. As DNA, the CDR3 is TGCGCCAGCAGCCCTGGGCTAAACACCGGGGAGCTGTTTTTT. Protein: CASSPGLNTGELFF.

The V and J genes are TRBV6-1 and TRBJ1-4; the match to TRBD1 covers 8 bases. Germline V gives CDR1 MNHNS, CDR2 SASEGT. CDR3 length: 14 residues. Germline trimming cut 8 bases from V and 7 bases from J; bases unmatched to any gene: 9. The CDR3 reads CASSPRDRIEKLFF. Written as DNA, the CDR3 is TGTGCCAGCTCCCCCCGGGACAGGATTGAAAAACTGTTTTTT.

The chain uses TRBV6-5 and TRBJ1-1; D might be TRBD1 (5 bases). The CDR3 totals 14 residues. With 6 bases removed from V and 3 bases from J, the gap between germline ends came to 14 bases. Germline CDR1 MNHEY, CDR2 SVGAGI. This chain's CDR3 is CASSDQGADTEAFF. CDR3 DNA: TGTGCCAGCAGCGACCAAGGGGCTGACACTGAAGCTTTCTTT.

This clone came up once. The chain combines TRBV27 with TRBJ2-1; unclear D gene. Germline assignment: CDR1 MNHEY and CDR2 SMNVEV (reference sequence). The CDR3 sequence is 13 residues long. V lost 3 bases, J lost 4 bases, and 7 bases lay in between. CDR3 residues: CASSFGAYNEQFF. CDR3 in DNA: TGTGCCAGCAGTTTTGGAGCATACAATGAGCAGTTCTTC.

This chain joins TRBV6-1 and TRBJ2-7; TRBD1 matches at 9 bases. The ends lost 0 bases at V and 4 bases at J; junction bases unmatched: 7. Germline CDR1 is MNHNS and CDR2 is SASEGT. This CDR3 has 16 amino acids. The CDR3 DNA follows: TGTGCCAGCAGTGAAGCGCCCAGGGACAGGGTTTACGAGCAGTACTTC. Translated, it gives CASSEAPRDRVYEQYF.